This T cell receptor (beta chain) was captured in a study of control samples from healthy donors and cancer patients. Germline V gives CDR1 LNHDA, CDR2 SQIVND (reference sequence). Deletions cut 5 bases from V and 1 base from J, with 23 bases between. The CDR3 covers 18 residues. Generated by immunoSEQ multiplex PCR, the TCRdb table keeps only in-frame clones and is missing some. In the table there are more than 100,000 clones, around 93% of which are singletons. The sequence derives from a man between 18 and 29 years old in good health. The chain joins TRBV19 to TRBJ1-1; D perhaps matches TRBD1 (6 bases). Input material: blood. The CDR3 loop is CASSPQIQDSPRNTEAFF. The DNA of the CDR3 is TGTGCCAGTAGTCCCCAAATCCAGGACAGCCCGAGGAACACTGAAGCTTTCTTT.